This is a list of T cell receptor beta chains from one sample in a study of T cell responses to AZD1222 COVID-19 vaccine. Sequenced by immunoSEQ multiplex PCR; TCRdb stores in-frame clones only, minus some. The table shows roughly 110,000 clones, with under 95% occurring only once. Sequenced material: peripheral blood, taken on day 0 of AZD1222 vaccination. Receptor source: an adult in good health. The CDR3 runs from the conserved cysteine through the conserved F or W. D genes are given only for firm matches. The size entry is marked missing in some rows and otherwise reads once, few, many or a size class.

cdr3_aa cdr3_nt clone_size cdr3_length j_call v_call d_call
CASSQDFSGANVLTF TGTGCCAGCAGCCAAGATTTCAGCGGGGCCAACGTCCTGACTTTC . 15 TRBJ2-6 TRBV3-1/TRBV3-2 .
CASTVQGLQPQHF TGTGCCAGCACAGTACAGGGGTTGCAGCCCCAGCATTTT . 13 TRBJ1-5 TRBV2 TRBD1
CASSLNGLGDGYTF TGCGCCAGCAGCTTGAATGGTTTGGGAGATGGCTACACCTTC . 14 TRBJ1-2 TRBV5-1 .
CASSHSGASYNEQFF TGCGCCAGCAGCCATAGCGGTGCCTCCTACAATGAGCAGTTCTTC . 15 TRBJ2-1 TRBV5-1 .
CASSTRPLAGVYNEQFF TGTGCCAGCAGCACCAGACCTCTAGCGGGGGTATACAATGAGCAGTTCTTC once 17 TRBJ2-1 TRBV11-3 TRBD2
CASSLAGGANTDTQYF TGTGCCAGCAGCTTGGCCGGCGGGGCTAACACAGATACGCAGTATTTT . 16 TRBJ2-3 TRBV5-6 .
CAINGVWTSGGNSSYEQYF TGTGCCATCAATGGAGTTTGGACTAGCGGGGGCAATAGCTCCTACGAGCAGTACTTC . 19 TRBJ2-7 TRBV10-3 TRBD2
CASSQDLGAALNEQYF TGCGCCAGCAGCCAAGATTTGGGGGCGGCTCTGAACGAGCAGTACTTC . 16 TRBJ2-7 TRBV4-1 .
CASSFVENTGELFF TGTGCCAGCAGTTTCGTTGAGAACACCGGGGAGCTGTTTTTT . 14 TRBJ2-2 TRBV27 .
CASSPVGTAGYNEQFF TGTGCCAGCAGCCCCGTAGGGACAGCGGGCTACAATGAGCAGTTCTTC . 16 TRBJ2-1 TRBV9 .
CASMVSGTDYTEAFF TGTGCCAGTATGGTCTCGGGCACTGACTACACTGAAGCTTTCTTT . 15 TRBJ1-1 TRBV19 .